Following are 5 T cell receptor beta chains from one sample sequenced in a study of CD8 T cells in ankylosing spondylitis. Study-wide results and caveats: Ankylosing spondylitis blood seemed to carry a telltale TCR beta motif made of seven or eight highly homologous variants.

TCRdb processed the 5' RACE reads anew with MiXCR; each CDR3 protein has one entry. The repertoire includes some 400,000 distinct CDR3 sequences, 20% to 25% of them detected once, and around 16% sits in the top ten. What these receptors recognize is not known. Source material: blood, either unsorted or a sorted T cell fraction (not recorded which). The receptors were gathered from a male donor with ankylosing spondylitis.

This clonotype was seen only a few times. The chain joins TRBV12-5 to TRBJ2-5, with D tentatively TRBD1 or TRBD2 (5 bases each). V shed 5 bases and J shed 5 bases, with 18 bases lying between them. There are 15 residues in the CDR3. Germline CDR1 is LGHNT and CDR2 is FRNRAP. CDR3 DNA sequence: TGTGCTAGTGGTCTCAACGGGGCCCCGATTGAGACCCAGTACTTC. Residues: CASGLNGAPIETQYF.

The CDR3 spells CASSPHLRNTGELFF. CDR3 nucleotide sequence: TGTGCCAGCAGTCCCCACTTGAGGAACACCGGGGAGCTGTTTTTT. The chain recombines TRBV12-3 or TRBV12-4 with TRBJ2-2; D not certain. This CDR3 is 15 amino acids long. Trimming shortened V by 5 bases and J by 1 base, and 11 bases separated the two germline ends.

The CDR3 coding sequence is TGTGCCAGCACCCCGGGACAGGGTTCCTCTGGGGCCAACGTCCTGACTTTC. Its protein product is CASTPGQGSSGANVLTF. This chain uses TRBV6-1 with TRBJ2-6, with 9 bases fitting TRBD1. V dropped 7 bases and J dropped 0; count of bases not matched to a gene: 7. Germline V gene sequence: CDR1 MNHNS, CDR2 SASEGT. The CDR3 consists of 17 residues.

The rearrangement uses TRBV12-3 or TRBV12-4 and TRBJ2-1, with D possibly matching TRBD2 (6 bases). This CDR3 comprises 13 residues. Deletions cut 6 bases from V and 9 bases from J, with 15 bases between. The CDR3 region has the DNA TGTGCCAGCAGCCGACCTAGCGTCGTTGAGCAGTTCTTC. Translating gives CASSRPSVVEQFF.

This clonotype came up a few times. This chain connects TRBV14 to TRBJ2-3; 8 bases map to TRBD2. CDR3 length equals 17 residues. Germline V gene sequence: CDR1 SGHDN, CDR2 FVKESK. Trimming cost V 0 bases and J 2 bases; bases outside gene matches: 7. The CDR3 DNA follows: TGTGCCAGCAGCCAAGATGAGCGGGAGTGGGTCACAGATACGCAGTATTTT. Translation gives CASSQDEREWVTDTQYF.